Below, 32 T cell receptor beta chains from the same sample are listed, as sequenced in a study of HIV-infected children after antiretroviral therapy interruption. Treatment indicated: PENTA 11 planned treatment interruption arm or continuous ART arm. The TCR library was built from RNA with a 3' RACE protocol and unique molecular identifiers. TCRdb recomputed calls from the 3' RACE reads with MiXCR, one row per CDR3 protein. The profile shows about 83,000 distinct CDR3 sequences, roughly 6.7% of them singletons. Material: CD45RA+ CD4+ T cells from PBMCs, pooled from several time points, obtained from a donor given antiretroviral therapy, either interrupted or continuous. Subset indicated: naive CD4+ CD45RA+ CD45RO- T cells. All receptors come from a pool of human donors with HIV.

This clonotype has a count of ten or more. V gene TRBV28 combines with J gene TRBJ1-4; D is perhaps TRBD1 (5 bases). Germline lookup yields CDR1 MDHEN and CDR2 SYDVKM. The CDR3 has 14 amino acids. The germline V and J ends were trimmed by 3 bases and 0 bases, with 5 bases remaining between them. The CDR3 here is CASSLTATNEKLFF. In DNA form, the CDR3 reads TGTGCCAGCAGTTTGACAGCAACTAATGAAAAACTGTTTTTT.

Ten or more counts support this clonotype. This sequence joins TRBV24-1 and TRBJ1-5; 10 bases are a match to TRBD1. The CDR3 has 17 residues. Per the germline V gene, CDR1 is KGHDR and CDR2 is SFDVKD. J gave up 4 bases and V 3 bases, and 8 bases lay outside the gene matches. In DNA, the CDR3 is TGTGCCACCAGTGATGCCGCAAAGGGACAGGGGAATCAGCCCCAGCATTTT. The encoded protein is CATSDAAKGQGNQPQHF.

This clonotype has a count of ten or more. This chain connects TRBV23-1 to TRBJ2-1; 8 nucleotides agree with TRBD1. TRBV23-1 is an ORF; its function is uncertain. CDR3 length: 14 amino acids. V lost 2 bases and J lost 5; bases outside the gene matches: 2. The CDR3 sequence is CASSQQGQDNEQFF. The CDR3 DNA is TGCGCCAGCAGTCAACAGGGACAGGACAATGAGCAGTTCTTC.

This clonotype has at least ten counts. The chain recombines TRBV7-9 with TRBJ2-3; no reliable D call. The CDR3 extends over 17 amino acids. The V gene lost 5 bases and the J gene lost 2 bases, with 20 bases spanning the gap. The V gene's germline CDR1 is SEHNR and CDR2 FQNEAQ (reference sequence). The CDR3 coding sequence is TGTGCCAGCAGCGGCAGAGGTCAGCGCCGCCACACAGATACGCAGTATTTT. Translating it yields CASSGRGQRRHTDTQYF.

This clonotype was observed at least ten times. The chain recombines TRBV6-6 with TRBJ2-4; D is uncertain. The ends were cut back, 5 bases at V and 0 bases at J, with 11 bases in the middle. Germline V gene data show CDR1 as MNHNY and CDR2 as SVGAGI (reference sequence). This CDR3 spans 15 amino acids. CDR3 in DNA: TGTGCCAGCAGTAGAGAGAGACTAGCCAAAAACATTCAGTACTTC. Its protein product is CASSRERLAKNIQYF.

This clonotype was picked up a small number of times. The rearrangement uses TRBV29-1 and TRBJ2-7, with 9 bases matching TRBD2. Germline V lookup: CDR1 SQVTM, CDR2 ANQGSEA. V shed 1 base, J shed 5 bases, and the junction held 9 bases outside the gene matches. CDR3 length equals 15 residues. The CDR3 is CSVEGAGGHGDEQYF. CDR3 DNA sequence: TGCAGCGTTGAAGGTGCGGGGGGGCATGGAGACGAGCAGTACTTC.

This clonotype occurred many times. The genes are TRBV7-2 and TRBJ2-4, with D possibly being TRBD2 (5 bases). This CDR3 comprises 15 residues. Looked up from germline, CDR1 is SGHTA and CDR2 is FQGNSA. Trimming removed 5 bases at V and 4 bases at J, with 15 bases between. The chain's CDR3 is CASSQPGLTKNIQYF. The CDR3 nucleotides read TGTGCCAGCAGCCAGCCAGGACTTACAAAAAACATTCAGTACTTC.

By share of the sample, this clonotype is medium-sized. The chain has TRBV29-1 and TRBJ2-3; perhaps TRBD2 as D (5 bases). The CDR3 loop spans 11 amino acids. Germline CDR1 and CDR2: SQVTM and ANQGSEA. Trimming shortened V by 3 bases and J by 6 bases, and 7 bases separated the two germline ends. This chain's CDR3 is CSVDGVDTQYF. CDR3 coding DNA: TGCAGCGTTGACGGGGTCGATACGCAGTATTTT.

In this sample, this clonotype turned up many times. This chain uses TRBV5-4 with TRBJ2-7, with D possibly TRBD2 on 6 matching bases. CDR1 SGHNT and CDR2 YYREEE come from the germline V gene (reference sequence). Trimming left V 0 bases short and J 0 bases short, with 16 bases between. CDR3 size: 17 residues. The CDR3 DNA reads as TGTGCCAGCAGCTTGGAGTCGGGAGCGGAGAGCTCCTACGAGCAGTACTTC. It encodes CASSLESGAESSYEQYF.

This CDR3 reads CASGLDRWVDTQYF. CDR3 coding DNA: TGTGCTAGTGGTTTAGACAGATGGGTAGATACGCAGTATTTT. The genes are TRBV12-5 and TRBJ2-3; possibly TRBD1 for D (5 bases). This CDR3 has 14 residues. Trimming left V 3 bases short and J 5 bases short, with 12 bases between. Germline values: CDR1 LGHNT, CDR2 FRNRAP.

This clonotype was seen ten or more times. The rearrangement joins TRBV11-2 to TRBJ2-1; D gene unclear. Trimming left V 5 bases short and J 8 bases short, with 13 bases between. From germline, CDR1 is SGHAT and CDR2 FQNNGV. The CDR3 length is 13 residues. CDR3 sequence reads: CASSQESGDEQFF. DNA for the CDR3: TGTGCCAGCAGCCAAGAGAGTGGGGATGAGCAGTTCTTC. Supplemented by reference TRBV11-2 and TRBJ2-1, the full variable domain reads EAGVAQSPRYKIIEKRQSVAFWCNPISGHATLYWYQQILGQGPKLLIQFQNNGVVDDSQLPKDRFSAERLKGVDSTLKIQPAKLEDSAVYLCASSQESGDEQFFGPGTRLTVL.

The chain joins TRBV12-3 or TRBV12-4 to TRBJ1-1, with no clear D. Deletions cut 6 bases from V and 1 base from J, with 12 bases between. This CDR3 is 14 amino acids long. Here the CDR3 DNA reads TGTGCCAGCAGCTCGACACCTAAGAACACTGAAGCTTTCTTT. Its translation: CASSSTPKNTEAFF.

There are a few counts of this clonotype. The genes are TRBV10-3 and TRBJ1-1; D not certain. Germline V CDR1 and CDR2: ENHRY, SYGVKD. This CDR3 region has 15 residues. Trimming stripped 2 bases from V and 11 bases from J, with 21 bases between. CDR3: CAISEGSPEEGGAFF. DNA of the CDR3: TGTGCCATCAGTGAGGGCTCTCCGGAGGAAGGAGGGGCTTTCTTT.

This chain connects TRBV5-1 to TRBJ2-6; 7 bases are shared with TRBD2. CDR1 is SGHRS, CDR2 YFSETQ, per germline. J lost 2 bases, V lost 4 bases, and 6 bases had no gene match. This CDR3 is 16 amino acids long. CDR3 protein: CASSVTSFAGANVLTF. In DNA, the CDR3 is TGCGCCAGCAGCGTGACTAGCTTCGCTGGGGCCAACGTCCTGACTTTC.

This clonotype was counted only a few times. V gene TRBV27 combines with J gene TRBJ1-5, with D unclear. V lost 6 bases and J 2 bases, leaving 26 bases between the germline ends. The CDR3 runs to 19 residues. Germline V gene lookup returns CDR1 MNHEY and CDR2 SMNVEV (reference sequence). The DNA for the CDR3 is TGTGCCAGCAGGAAGACCAGGACGGGGATCCCCCTAGGCAATCAGCCCCAGCATTTT. This encodes CASRKTRTGIPLGNQPQHF.

This clonotype was seen at least ten times. J is TRBJ1-3 and V is TRBV4-1; D gene ambiguous. V was shortened by 4 bases and J by 5 bases, with 12 bases between the two germline ends. Germline lookup yields CDR1 MGHRA and CDR2 YSYEKL. This CDR3 has 14 residues. The CDR3 here is CASSPGTIRNTIYF. CDR3 bases: TGCGCCAGCAGCCCGGGCACGATAAGAAACACCATATATTTT.

This clonotype was observed at least ten times. The chain employs TRBV27 and TRBJ2-3; no definite D call. The CDR3 is 11 residues long. The V gene lost 6 bases and the J gene lost 9 bases, with 10 bases spanning the gap. Germline V gene data show CDR1 as MNHEY and CDR2 as SMNVEV (reference sequence). CDR3 loop: CASRTFFTQYF. DNA for the CDR3: TGTGCCAGCAGGACCTTTTTCACGCAGTATTTT.

This clonotype was counted at least ten times. The gene calls are TRBV14 and TRBJ2-3; D gene ambiguous. The germline CDR1 and CDR2 sequences are SGHDN and FVKESK. The V end lost 1 base, the J end lost 4 bases, and 6 bases lay between the germline ends. This CDR3 region has 13 residues. The CDR3 DNA reads TGTGCCAGCAGCCAAGCCCCTCCAGATACGCAGTATTTT. Its translation: CASSQAPPDTQYF.

At least ten counts were recorded for this clonotype. CDR3 in amino acids: CASSVDSSVGLPYQETQYF. Here the CDR3 DNA reads TGTGCCAGCAGCGTAGACTCATCGGTTGGGCTACCGTACCAAGAGACCCAGTACTTC. The chain is built from TRBV9 and TRBJ2-5, with no clear D. Deletions cut 0 bases from V and 0 bases from J, with 21 bases between. The CDR3 spans 19 residues. Germline loops: CDR1 SGDLS, CDR2 YYNGEE.

In this sample, this clonotype turned up many times. DNA of the CDR3: TGTGCCAGCAGTCCCCAGACAGGGATCACTGAAGCTTTCTTT. This gives the protein CASSPQTGITEAFF. The V gene is TRBV28, the J gene TRBJ1-1, with 7 bases fitting TRBD1. Trimming removed 5 bases from V and 4 bases from J; junction bases left unmatched: 7. Germline V gives CDR1 MDHEN, CDR2 SYDVKM. The CDR3 length is 14 residues.

The V and J genes are TRBV6-5 and TRBJ2-6, with 9 nucleotides matching TRBD1. The CDR3 runs to 18 residues. The trim removed 1 base at V and 4 bases at J, leaving 8 bases unmatched. The germline CDR1 and CDR2 sequences are MNHEY and SVGAGI. The CDR3: CASSYLGQGWRGANVLTF. CDR3 bases: TGTGCCAGCAGTTACTTGGGACAGGGCTGGAGGGGGGCCAACGTCCTGACTTTC.

This clonotype appeared many times. The chain uses TRBV4-2 and TRBJ2-7; D remains unclear. This CDR3 is 15 amino acids long. V shed 2 bases and J shed 6 bases, with 17 bases lying between them. Germline V lookup: CDR1 LGHNA, CDR2 YNFKEQ. The DNA of the CDR3 is TGTGCCAGCAGCCAATCCAACCCCCCCGGCGGCGAGCAGTACTTC. Protein: CASSQSNPPGGEQYF.

In this sample, this clonotype turned up many times. V is TRBV7-2 and J is TRBJ2-5; TRBD2 agrees at 11 bases. The CDR3 is made up of 14 amino acids. Germline assignment: CDR1 SGHTA and CDR2 FQGNSA. The J segment lost 5 bases and the V segment lost 3 bases, leaving 2 bases of the junction unmatched. This chain's CDR3 is CASSFSGGAETQYF. The CDR3 nucleotides read TGTGCCAGCAGCTTTAGCGGGGGGGCGGAGACCCAGTACTTC.

This clonotype was counted between two and nine times. The rearrangement uses TRBV23-1 and TRBJ2-3, with D possibly matching TRBD2 (6 bases). TRBV23-1 is placed among ORFs of uncertain function. The CDR3 is 18 amino acids. V was cut by 3 bases and J by 6 bases, with 25 bases left in between. In DNA, the CDR3 is TGCGCCAGCAGTCATCTCTGGAGGACTACCATCTTAGCCGATACGCAGTATTTT. Translated, it gives CASSHLWRTTILADTQYF.

This clonotype was detected many times. This rearrangement joins TRBV9 to TRBJ2-5; D may be TRBD2 (6 bases). Trimming removed 0 bases at V and 2 bases at J, with 11 bases between. CDR1 is SGDLS, CDR2 YYNGEE, per germline. This CDR3 contains 15 residues. As DNA, the CDR3 is TGTGCCAGCAGCGTAGGACGGGGGTTTCAAGAGACCCAGTACTTC. Translated: CASSVGRGFQETQYF.

This clonotype was detected ten times or more. The rearrangement uses TRBV28 and TRBJ2-2; tentative D call: TRBD2 (7 bases). Trimming shortened V by 8 bases and J by 1 base, and 14 bases separated the two germline ends. The CDR3 runs to 15 residues. The germline V gene encodes CDR1 MDHEN and CDR2 SYDVKM. DNA of the CDR3: TGTGCCAGCGGGAGGGGGGGCCTGAACACCGGGGAGCTGTTTTTT. It is translated as CASGRGGLNTGELFF.

This clonotype has ten or more counts. This rearrangement joins TRBV29-1 to TRBJ1-2; D is perhaps TRBD1 (5 bases). The CDR3 extends over 13 amino acids. Germline CDR1 is SQVTM and CDR2 is ANQGSEA. V was shortened by 4 bases and J by 7 bases, with 16 bases between the two germline ends. The CDR3 loop is CSVVWQGISGYTF. The CDR3 DNA follows: TGCAGCGTTGTATGGCAGGGTATATCTGGCTACACCTTC.

This clonotype was picked up a small number of times. CDR3 DNA: TGTGCCAGCTCACCACGGGGAGGGAATAGCAATCAGCCCCAGCATTTT. Its translation: CASSPRGGNSNQPQHF. This chain uses TRBV18 with TRBJ1-5; D gene uncertain. The CDR3 sequence is 16 residues long. The V end lost 1 base, the J end lost 0 bases, and 10 bases lay between the germline ends. CDR1 and CDR2 from the germline V gene are KGHSH and LQKENI. Based on the CDR3 plus reference TRBV18 and TRBJ1-5, the full variable domain is NAGVMQNPRHLVRRRGQEARLRCSPMKGHSHVYWYRQLPEEGLKFMVYLQKENIIDESGMPKERFSAEFPKEGPSILRIQQVVRGDSAAYFCASSPRGGNSNQPQHFGDGTRLSIL.

This clonotype was observed at least ten times. The chain joins TRBV19 to TRBJ2-1; a possible D gene is TRBD2 (5 bases). Germline V gives CDR1 LNHDA, CDR2 SQIVND (reference sequence). The V gene lost 6 bases and the J gene lost 2 bases, with 17 bases spanning the gap. The CDR3 runs 16 residues. CDR3: CASSRRLLPTYNEQFF. Written as DNA, the CDR3 is TGTGCCAGTAGCAGGAGGCTACTACCTACCTACAATGAGCAGTTCTTC.

This clonotype was counted ten times or more. The chain is built from TRBV19 and TRBJ1-1; D is unresolved. CDR1 LNHDA and CDR2 SQIVND come from the germline V gene (reference sequence). V was shortened by 3 bases and J by 0 bases, with 8 bases between the two germline ends. The CDR3 contains 14 residues. In DNA form, the CDR3 reads TGTGCCAGTAGTATTTCGTATATGAACACTGAAGCTTTCTTT. Translating it yields CASSISYMNTEAFF.

This clonotype occurred many times. The rearrangement uses TRBV20-1 and TRBJ1-3, with unresolved D. CDR1 and CDR2 from the germline V gene are DFQATT and SNEGSKA (reference sequence). V gave up 6 bases and J gave up 7 bases, with 16 bases separating them. The CDR3 runs 13 residues. Written as DNA, the CDR3 is TGCAGTGCAAAAACCATACCGAGGAACACCATATATTTT. Protein product: CSAKTIPRNTIYF.

This clonotype was seen a few times. The chain combines TRBV28 with TRBJ2-2, with TRBD2 matching over 8 bases. Germline V gives CDR1 MDHEN, CDR2 SYDVKM. The CDR3 length is 17 residues. J lost 3 bases, V lost 3 bases, and 9 bases had no gene match. Here the CDR3 reads CASSFERENPYTGELFF. In DNA, the CDR3 is TGTGCCAGCAGTTTTGAGCGGGAGAATCCATACACCGGGGAGCTGTTTTTT.